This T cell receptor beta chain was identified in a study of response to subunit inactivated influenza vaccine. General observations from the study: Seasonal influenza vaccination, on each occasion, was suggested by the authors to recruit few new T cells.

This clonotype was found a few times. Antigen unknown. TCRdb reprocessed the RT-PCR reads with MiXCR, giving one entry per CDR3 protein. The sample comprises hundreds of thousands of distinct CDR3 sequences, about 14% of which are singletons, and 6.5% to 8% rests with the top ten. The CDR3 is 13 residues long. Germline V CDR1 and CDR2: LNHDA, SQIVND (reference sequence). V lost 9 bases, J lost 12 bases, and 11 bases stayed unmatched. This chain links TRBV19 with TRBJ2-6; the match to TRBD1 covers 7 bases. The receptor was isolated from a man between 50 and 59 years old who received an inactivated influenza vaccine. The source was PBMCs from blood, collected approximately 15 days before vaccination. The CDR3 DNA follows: TGTGCCAGCGGCGCGGACAGGCGGGTCGTCCTGACTTTC. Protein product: CASGADRRVVLTF.